This T cell receptor (beta chain) was profiled in a study of blood T cells in healthy people across ages. Healthy individuals of Caucasian origin from Russia, aged about 6 to 100, served as donors. No fewer than 6 million PBMCs went into each sample. The second PCR ran about 6 to 11 cycles with a sample-barcoded 5' primer and J-beta primers. The template-switch adaptor was a 5' adaptor with 12 random nucleotides. It tagged each cDNA molecule. TCRdb called the 5' RACE reads again in MiXCR, with one record for every CDR3 protein. Altogether 800,000 to 1,300,000 distinct CDR3 sequences are present, about 23% being singletons, with the ten largest covering around 0.75%. Germline CDR1 SGHRS, CDR2 YFSETQ. CDR3 length equals 12 residues. V lost 3 bases and J lost 6, with 9 bases in between. In addition, the sample was reused for a study of T cells of mothers and their children. In that study: Each child contributed about 3 million TCR beta CDR3 reads, while each mother contributed over 8.5 million.

The J gene is TRBJ2-5, the V gene TRBV5-1; D assignment may be TRBD1 or TRBD2 (5 bases each). Sequenced material: blood. The sequence derives from a girl aged 2-10 years in good health. CDR3 loop: CASSWDGKTQYF. The CDR3 nucleotides read TGCGCCAGCAGCTGGGACGGGAAGACCCAGTACTTC.